These T cell receptor beta chains were read from a single sample in a study of beta chain features in type 1 diabetes. The data were produced by immunoSEQ multiplex PCR, yet TCRdb's version contains in-frame clones alone and is incomplete. The data hold about 370,000 clones, with over 8.5% observed a single time. The source material was central memory CD4+ T cells from blood. These receptors came from a man aged 25 to 40 with type 1 diabetes. The CDR3 runs from the conserved cysteine through the conserved F or W. D genes are given only for firm matches. Not every row has a clone size; where given, it reads once, few, many or a size class.

D,V,J,size,DNA,CDR3
-,TRBV11-1,TRBJ2-5,few,TGTGCCAGCAGCCCTGGGCCAAGGGAGACCCAGTACTTC,CASSPGPRETQYF
-,TRBV6-1,TRBJ1-1,-,TGTGCCAGCAGTTTGACTCAACAGAACACTGAAGCTTTCTTT,CASSLTQQNTEAFF
-,TRBV4-2,TRBJ2-7,-,TGTGCCAGCAGCCTTCCCGAAGGCGAGCAGTACTTC,CASSLPEGEQYF
-,TRBV28,TRBJ2-6,-,TGTGCCAGCATACCTACCAGCTCTGGGGCCAACGTCCTGACTTTC,CASIPTSSGANVLTF
-,TRBV5-1,TRBJ1-5,-,TGCGCCAGCAGCCTTGGATCTGATAGCAATCAGCCCCAGCATTTT,CASSLGSDSNQPQHF
-,TRBV2,TRBJ1-1,few,TGTGCCAGCAGTGAATTTATGGAGAACACTGAAGCTTTCTTT,CASSEFMENTEAFF
-,TRBV7-2,TRBJ1-1,-,TGTGCCAGCAGCCCCTATCTGAACACTGAAGCTTTCTTT,CASSPYLNTEAFF
TRBD2,TRBV5-4,TRBJ2-2,few,TGTGCCAGCAGCTTATCGACTAGCGGGAGACTCACCGGGGAGCTGTTTTTT,CASSLSTSGRLTGELFF
-,TRBV6-6,TRBJ1-5,many,TGTGCCACACGGGGAGGCACCGGTCAGCCCCAGCATTTT,CATRGGTGQPQHF
TRBD1,TRBV28,TRBJ1-1,few,TGTGCCAGCGGGCTCGGGACAGGGGCCTCTTTAAACACTGAAGCTTTCTTT,CASGLGTGASLNTEAFF
-,TRBV7-2,TRBJ2-2,few,TGTGCCAGCAGCTTAGTATACGGGGAGCTGTTTTTT,CASSLVYGELFF
-,TRBV5-1,TRBJ2-1,few,TGCGCCAGCAGCGGGAAGCTTTCTAGCTCCTACAATGAGCAGTTCTTC,CASSGKLSSSYNEQFF
-,TRBV6-6,TRBJ2-5,few,TGTGCCAGCAGACGAGGGGGCCAAGAGACCCAGTACTTC,CASRRGGQETQYF
TRBD1,TRBV19,TRBJ2-2,-,TGTGCCAGTAGTATTAAACGGACGTCAGGGGGAACCGGGGAGCTGTTTTTT,CASSIKRTSGGTGELFF
-,TRBV27,TRBJ2-1,-,TGTGCCAGCAGGGCGACTAGCAATGAGCAGTTCTTC,CASRATSNEQFF
-,TRBV6-1,TRBJ1-1,-,TGTGCCAGCAGTAGCATGAACACTGAAGCTTTCTTT,CASSSMNTEAFF
TRBD2,TRBV5-6,TRBJ2-1,-,TGTGCCAGCAGCTTCGGTCCAGCGGGGGGTGGGAATGAGCAGTTCTTC,CASSFGPAGGGNEQFF
-,TRBV7-9,TRBJ2-1,few,TGTGCCAGCAGCTTAGTGCAGGGTGTGGATGAGCAGTTCTTC,CASSLVQGVDEQFF
-,TRBV5-4,TRBJ2-3,few,TGTGCCAGCAGCCATCTCCCCGGACCCTCCACAGATACGCAGTATTTT,CASSHLPGPSTDTQYF
-,TRBV11-2,TRBJ2-5,few,TGCGCCAGCAGCCGGGTACAGGGTAGAGGAGAGACCCAGTACTTC,CASSRVQGRGETQYF
-,TRBV7-2,TRBJ1-5,many,TGTGCCAGCAGCGTCTGGGCGGGGGGTAATCAGCCCCAGCATTTT,CASSVWAGGNQPQHF
-,TRBV9,TRBJ2-3,-,TGTGCCAGCATGAGAAGGGGGGGTGATACGCAGTATTTT,CASMRRGGDTQYF
-,TRBV7-2,TRBJ2-7,-,TGTGCCAGCAGCTTAGACGGGCAGGAGCAGTACTTC,CASSLDGQEQYF
TRBD1,TRBV9,TRBJ1-1,-,TGTGCCAGCAGCGTAGGTGGACAGGGGAACACTGAAGCTTTCTTT,CASSVGGQGNTEAFF
TRBD2,TRBV7-2,TRBJ2-1,few,TGTGCCAGCAGCTTCTGGACTAGCGGGGCATACAATGAGCAGTTCTTC,CASSFWTSGAYNEQFF
-,TRBV5-1,TRBJ2-5,few,TGCGCCAGCAGCCCGGGTGGTGCCGAGGAGACCCAGTACTTC,CASSPGGAEETQYF
TRBD2,TRBV30,TRBJ2-3,-,TGTGCCTGGAGATTAGCGGGGGACACAGATACGCAGTATTTT,CAWRLAGDTDTQYF
-,TRBV28,TRBJ2-7,few,TGTGCCAGCAGCCCTCAGCGCTACGAGCAGTACTTC,CASSPQRYEQYF
TRBD1,TRBV6-5,TRBJ2-7,few,TGTGCCAGCAGTTCCGGGACAGTTCCCTACGAGCAGTACTTC,CASSSGTVPYEQYF
-,TRBV30,TRBJ2-5,-,TGTGCCTGGAGCCTGGGGAGCCTCGAGACCCAGTACTTC,CAWSLGSLETQYF
TRBD1,TRBV28,TRBJ2-3,many,TGTGCCAGCAGTCGGACAGGGGGCAAAGATACGCAGTATTTT,CASSRTGGKDTQYF
-,TRBV7-9,TRBJ1-5,-,TGTGCCAGCAGCCCACTGGGGGTAAACAATCGGCCCCAGCATTTT,CASSPLGVNNRPQHF
-,TRBV7-2,TRBJ2-7,few,TGTGCCAGCAGCCCACGGATAGTCTACGAGCAGTACTTC,CASSPRIVYEQYF
-,TRBV11-3,TRBJ1-1,-,TGTGCCAGCAGCTTAGGGCTGGCCACTGAAGCTTTCTTT,CASSLGLATEAFF
TRBD1,TRBV11-3,TRBJ2-5,-,TGTGCCAGCAGCTTAGGCAGGGGGATCCGAGAGACCCAGTACTTC,CASSLGRGIRETQYF
-,TRBV28,TRBJ2-1,few,TGTGCCAGCAGTTTATCAGGCTTCGGTGAGCAGTTCTTC,CASSLSGFGEQFF
TRBD1,TRBV28,TRBJ1-2,few,TGTGCCAGCAGTGGCCTTAGACAGGGGGCTAGAGGCTACACCTTC,CASSGLRQGARGYTF
TRBD2,TRBV19,TRBJ2-7,-,TGTGCCTCTCAGGAGGCTAGCGGGAGGACCTCCTACGAGCAGTACTTC,CASQEASGRTSYEQYF
TRBD1,TRBV28,TRBJ2-7,many,TGTGCCAGCAGTTTCTCCGACAGGGGTGAGCAGTACTTC,CASSFSDRGEQYF
TRBD1,TRBV6-6,TRBJ1-2,few,TGTGCCAGCAGCCCACCGGGACAGATCTATGGCTACACCTTC,CASSPPGQIYGYTF
-,TRBV27,TRBJ1-2,few,TGTGCCAGCAGTTTACAGGGTGACTATGGCTACACCTTC,CASSLQGDYGYTF
-,TRBV4-1,TRBJ2-1,-,TGCGCCAGCAGCCAAGGGGGTCTAGCCAATGAGCAGTTCTTC,CASSQGGLANEQFF
-,TRBV10-3,TRBJ2-5,few,TGTGCCATCAGTGGGGGGGGCAGGGAGACCCAGTACTTC,CAISGGGRETQYF